This entry features one TCR beta chain sequence. The data belong to a study of blood T cell repertoires in COVID-19. Study in general: Donors in the United States, Italy and Spain gave samples during acute or convalescent COVID-19.

The method was immunoSEQ multiplex PCR; TCRdb's version includes in-frame clones alone and lacks a portion of them. The sample holds about 330,000 clones, approximately 86% seen once. Losses at the gene ends were 5 bases for V and 0 bases for J; bases not matched to a gene: 6. Germline lookup yields CDR1 KGHDR and CDR2 SFDVKD. CDR3 length: 18 amino acids. The rearrangement links TRBV24-1 to TRBJ2-3; 14 bases map to TRBD2. This clonotype originated in a man aged 25 to 40 with COVID-19, enrolled during active disease. Sequenced input: peripheral blood. Written as DNA, the CDR3 is TGTGCCACCAGTGCTGGGACTAGCGGGAGCGCTAGCACAGATACGCAGTATTTT. It codes for CATSAGTSGSASTDTQYF.